Below, 25 T cell receptor beta chains from the same sample are listed, as sequenced in a study of blood T cell repertoires in COVID-19. Profiled with immunoSEQ multiplex PCR; TCRdb holds only in-frame clones, not every one. The sample carries over 100,000 clones, roughly 83% recorded once. The sequenced sample was peripheral blood. These TCRs come from a woman of 80 years or more with acute or convalescent COVID-19.

V and J are TRBV5-4 and TRBJ1-3; tentative D call: TRBD1 (5 bases). The ends were cut back, 0 bases at V and 1 base at J, with 11 bases in the middle. The V gene's germline CDR1 is SGHNT and CDR2 YYREEE (reference sequence). The CDR3 extends over 16 amino acids. The CDR3 reads CASSLAPGLSGNTIYF. DNA of the CDR3: TGTGCCAGCAGCTTGGCGCCAGGGCTTTCTGGAAACACCATATATTTT. The full variable domain, with the rest looked up from reference TRBV5-4 and TRBJ1-3, is ETGVTQSPTHLIKTRGQQVTLRCSSQSGHNTVSWYQQALGQGPQFIFQYYREEENGRGNFPPRFSGLQFPNYSSELNVNALELDDSALYLCASSLAPGLSGNTIYFGEGSWLTVV.

The V gene is TRBV4-1, the J gene TRBJ2-5, with 8 nucleotides matching TRBD2. This CDR3 is 17 amino acids long. With V trimmed by 1 base and J by 0 bases, 7 bases remained unmatched. Germline V gene lookup returns CDR1 MGHRA and CDR2 YSYEKL. The CDR3 loop reads CASSQAKGGGYQETQYF. As DNA, the CDR3 is TGCGCCAGCAGCCAAGCCAAGGGCGGGGGGTACCAAGAGACCCAGTACTTC.

As regards this clone: The sample has other DNA sequences that encode this CDR3 too. The chain recombines TRBV12-3 or TRBV12-4 with TRBJ1-1, with D perhaps TRBD1 (5 bases). Trimming left V 6 bases short and J 1 base short, with 9 bases between. This CDR3 contains 13 residues. The CDR3 loop is CASSPTGNTEAFF. The CDR3 region has the DNA TGTGCCAGCAGCCCAACAGGGAACACTGAAGCTTTCTTT.

A few counts support this clone. As DNA, the CDR3 is TGTGCCTGGGGGATACCTGACAGGACTAACACCGGGGAGCTGTTTTTT. Translating it yields CAWGIPDRTNTGELFF. This chain uses TRBV30 with TRBJ2-2, with a tentative D call TRBD1 (6 bases). Trimming left V 5 bases short and J 2 bases short, with 18 bases between. The CDR3 consists of 16 residues. Germline values: CDR1 GTSNPN, CDR2 SVGIG (reference sequence).

The chain joins TRBV9 to TRBJ2-7; 14 nucleotides match TRBD2. CDR1 SGDLS and CDR2 YYNGEE come from the germline V gene. V shed 4 bases and J 6 bases; nucleotides not matched to a gene: 6. This CDR3 is built from 15 residues. The CDR3: CASSPGLAGEAEQYF. CDR3 DNA: TGTGCCAGCAGCCCGGGACTAGCGGGAGAGGCCGAGCAGTACTTC.

The V call is TRBV7-9, the J call TRBJ2-3; possibly TRBD2 for D (6 bases). The CDR3 extends over 14 amino acids. In germline, CDR1 is SEHNR, CDR2 FQNEAQ (reference sequence). Trimming took 3 bases from V and 4 from J, leaving 11 bases between them. The CDR3 region has the DNA TGTGCCAGCAGCTTCGGGACTCTTTCAGATACGCAGTATTTT. This sequence encodes CASSFGTLSDTQYF. Complete variable domain (other parts from reference TRBV7-9 and TRBJ2-3): DTGVSQNPRHKITKRGQNVTFRCDPISEHNRLYWYRQTLGQGPEFLTYFQNEAQLEKSRLLSDRFSAERPKGSFSTLEIQRTEQGDSAMYLCASSFGTLSDTQYFGPGTRLTVL.

V usage is TRBV20-1 and J usage is TRBJ2-7; unclear D gene. The germline gives CDR1 DFQATT, CDR2 SNEGSKA (reference sequence). This CDR3 is built from 11 residues. V gave up 0 bases and J gave up 6 bases, with 6 bases separating them. Here the CDR3 reads CSARDYTEQYF. CDR3 in DNA: TGCAGTGCTAGAGATTACACCGAGCAGTACTTC.

The chain uses TRBV9 and TRBJ2-7; a possible D gene is TRBD2 (6 bases). The CDR3 contains 16 residues. V was cut by 4 bases and J by 0 bases, with 17 bases left in between. Looked up from germline, CDR1 is SGDLS and CDR2 is YYNGEE. The DNA of the CDR3 is TGTGCCAGCAGCCTTGACTTTAGCGGCCCCTCCTACGAGCAGTACTTC. This translates into CASSLDFSGPSYEQYF.

Note on this clone: This sample also contains other DNA sequences that code for the same CDR3. The genes are TRBV6-5 and TRBJ1-3; perhaps TRBD1 as D (5 bases). Trimming removed 2 bases at V and 7 bases at J, with 12 bases between. Germline V gene lookup returns CDR1 MNHEY and CDR2 SVGAGI. This CDR3 has 14 residues. CDR3 amino acids: CASSYPGISNTIYF. The CDR3 DNA sequence: TGTGCCAGCAGTTACCCAGGGATTAGCAACACCATATATTTT.

The chain has TRBV5-4 and TRBJ2-3; 8 positions agree with TRBD2. CDR1 is SGHNT, CDR2 YYREEE, per germline (reference sequence). The CDR3 is made up of 16 amino acids. Unmatched junction bases numbered 6, after V lost 3 bases and J lost 0 bases. The CDR3 reads CASSSRLALSTDTQYF. The CDR3 DNA reads TGTGCCAGCAGCTCCCGACTAGCGCTTAGCACAGATACGCAGTATTTT.

DNA of the CDR3: TGTGCCACCAGTGACACGGGAGGCCAAGAGACCCAGTACTTC. Residues: CATSDTGGQETQYF. The chain has TRBV24-1 and TRBJ2-5; 7 positions match TRBD2. V trimming: 4 bases; J trimming: 1 base; junction bases outside the gene matches: 2. CDR1 is KGHDR and CDR2 is SFDVKD in the germline V gene. The CDR3 sequence is 14 residues long.

The chain recombines TRBV5-1 with TRBJ2-1; TRBD2 aligns across 12 bases. V shed 3 bases, J shed 8 bases, and the junction held 3 bases outside the gene matches. The CDR3 is 14 residues long. Per germline, CDR1 SGHRS and CDR2 YFSETQ. CDR3 protein: CASSSTSGSDEQFF. CDR3 nucleotides: TGCGCCAGCAGCTCGACTAGCGGGAGCGATGAGCAGTTCTTC.

The chain recombines TRBV19 with TRBJ1-5, with D hard to call. The germline V and J ends were trimmed by 2 bases and 3 bases, with 11 bases remaining between them. This CDR3 has 15 amino acids. The germline V gene has CDR1 LNHDA and CDR2 SQIVND (reference sequence). The CDR3 DNA reads as TGTGCCAGTAGTATAAAACAGAGAAACAATCAGCCCCAGCATTTT. It translates to CASSIKQRNNQPQHF.

This clone has only one observation. V and J are TRBV3-1 (or the pseudogene TRBV3-2) and TRBJ2-7; TRBD1 agrees at 9 bases. CDR3 length equals 15 residues. Per the germline V gene, CDR1 is LGHDT and CDR2 is YNNKEL (reference sequence). J was trimmed by 4 bases and V by 4 bases; bases with no gene match: 8. The CDR3 loop reads CASSRMGTGFYEQYF. The CDR3 bases are TGTGCCAGCAGCCGGATGGGGACAGGGTTTTACGAGCAGTACTTC.

The count of this clone is one. The V gene is TRBV5-1, the J gene TRBJ2-1; possible D gene TRBD2, 6 bases. V shed 7 bases and J shed 7 bases, with 15 bases lying between them. Germline CDR1 is SGHRS and CDR2 is YFSETQ. The CDR3 is made up of 13 amino acids. Here the CDR3 DNA reads TGCGCCAGCGCCCAATGGGGAGGTAATGAGCAGTTCTTC. Translation: CASAQWGGNEQFF.

The chain recombines TRBV2 with TRBJ2-1, with D perhaps TRBD1 (7 bases). The germline V gene encodes CDR1 SNHLY and CDR2 FYNNEI. This CDR3 has 13 residues. The V and J ends lost 3 bases and 5 bases respectively, with 8 bases between them. DNA for the CDR3: TGTGCCAGCAGTGACAGGGGGGACAATGAGCAGTTCTTC. Translated, it gives CASSDRGDNEQFF.

The chain couples TRBV28 to TRBJ1-2; no reliable D call. V was trimmed by 7 bases and J by 4 bases, leaving 16 bases between them. The CDR3 runs 14 residues. The germline V gene encodes CDR1 MDHEN and CDR2 SYDVKM. The CDR3 nucleotides read TGTGCCAGCACCCCACCCAGAACAACCTATGGCTACACCTTC. It codes for CASTPPRTTYGYTF.

The chain employs TRBV28 and TRBJ1-3; D ambiguous. Germline CDR1 and CDR2: MDHEN and SYDVKM. The CDR3 contains 15 residues. Trimming pared 5 bases from V and 0 bases from J, leaving 11 bases between. The CDR3 DNA sequence: TGTGCCAGCAGTGTCGGGTCATACTCTGGAAACACCATATATTTT. Its protein is CASSVGSYSGNTIYF.

This chain connects TRBV28 to TRBJ1-2, with 7 bases fitting TRBD1. The ends lost 4 bases at V and 8 bases at J; junction bases unmatched: 13. The germline V gene has CDR1 MDHEN and CDR2 SYDVKM. The CDR3 runs to 15 residues. CDR3 nucleotide sequence: TGTGCCAGCAGTTCTACAGGGGTGTTTACGGGGGGCTACACCTTC. It is translated as CASSSTGVFTGGYTF.

The V call is TRBV5-4, the J call TRBJ1-2; D gene ambiguous. Trimming cost V 0 bases and J 0 bases, with 6 bases left between them. The V gene's germline CDR1 is SGHNT and CDR2 YYREEE (reference sequence). The CDR3 loop spans 14 amino acids. The CDR3 here is CASSLETPNYGYTF. The CDR3 nucleotides read TGTGCCAGCAGCTTGGAGACTCCTAACTATGGCTACACCTTC.

The chain is built from TRBV30 and TRBJ2-7; D is uncertain. The V end lost 0 bases, the J end lost 2 bases, and 5 bases lay between the germline ends. The CDR3 runs to 12 residues. The germline V gene has CDR1 GTSNPN and CDR2 SVGIG (reference sequence). CDR3 coding DNA: TGTGCCTGGAGTGTACAAACCTACGAGCAGTACTTC. Its protein product is CAWSVQTYEQYF.

This clone showed up just once. In DNA form, the CDR3 reads TGTGCCAGCAGCGGACAGGGGAACTATGGCTACACCTTC. It codes for CASSGQGNYGYTF. This chain connects TRBV3-1 (or the pseudogene TRBV3-2) to TRBJ1-2; the match to TRBD1 covers 9 bases. The V gene's germline CDR1 is LGHDT and CDR2 YNNKEL (reference sequence). This CDR3 region has 13 residues. V lost 5 bases and J lost 2; bases outside the gene matches: 0.

This clone turned up a few times. The gene calls are TRBV7-2 and TRBJ1-5; no clear D gene. The CDR3 has 13 amino acids. With 5 bases removed from V and 8 bases from J, the gap between germline ends came to 13 bases. Per germline, CDR1 SGHTA and CDR2 FQGNSA. CDR3 sequence (DNA): TGTGCCAGCAGCCCCCAACGACGGGAGCCCCAGCATTTT. Translation: CASSPQRREPQHF.

The V call is TRBV13, the J call TRBJ2-6; 8 bases agree with TRBD1. The germline V gene has CDR1 PRHDT and CDR2 FYEKMQ (reference sequence). V lost 5 bases to trimming and J lost 3 bases; unmatched junction nucleotides: 12. The CDR3 spans 18 residues. The CDR3 is CASSADRGYLGGANVLTF. The CDR3 DNA is TGTGCCAGCAGCGCTGACAGGGGCTATTTGGGTGGGGCCAACGTCCTGACTTTC.

This clone was detected once. This rearrangement joins TRBV12-3 or TRBV12-4 to TRBJ1-5; no reliable D call. The CDR3 is 13 residues long. Trimming took 4 bases from V and 4 from J, leaving 8 bases between them. Here the CDR3 DNA reads TGTGCCAGCAGTTACAGCTATAATCAGCCCCAGCATTTT. Protein: CASSYSYNQPQHF.